Listed here is a single T cell receptor beta chain. This entry is derived from a study of PD-1 blockade in classical Hodgkin lymphoma. Looking at the study overall: The patients were dosed with nivolumab 3 mg/kg, infused intravenously every 2 weeks.

V was shortened by 5 bases and J by 1 base, with 12 bases between the two germline ends. In germline, CDR1 is GTSNPN, CDR2 SVGIG (reference sequence). This CDR3 is built from 13 residues. Every patient relapsed after autologous stem cell transplantation, and brentuximab vedotin exposure varied. It was by magnetic negative selection that CD8+ T cells were isolated from thawed PBMCs. Clones were read by immunoSEQ multiplex PCR, and TCRdb kept only the in-frame ones, dropping some. The sample contains more than 1,500 clones, about 60% of which appear only once. The receptor's source is a human donor with classical Hodgkin lymphoma. The chain couples TRBV30 to TRBJ2-7, with D tentatively TRBD1 or TRBD2 (5 bases each). The sequences come from CD8+ T cells from blood, collected at baseline. In DNA, the CDR3 is TGTGCCTGGGGGACCAGGCGGTCCTACGAGCAGTACTTC. This gives the protein CAWGTRRSYEQYF.